These 22 T cell receptor beta chains came from one sample sequenced in a study of cytomegalovirus exposure and HLA in healthy donors (TCRdb year 2017). The library came from the immunoSEQ multiplex PCR assay. TCRdb took this table from immuneACCESS and kept in-frame rearrangements with V and J called. Such tables lack part of the clones; where checked against another copy, unresolved V genes explain under half of the gap, and the rest is unexplained. In this sample the table shows about 58,000 clones, 90% of which occur a single time. Approximately 1% of the sample lies in the top ten. Sequenced material: PBMCs. Receptors were obtained from a young man in good health and CMV-seronegative.

The chain uses TRBV29-1 and TRBJ2-1; TRBD1 matches at 9 bases. J was trimmed by 2 bases and V by 0 bases; bases with no gene match: 5. The germline CDR1 and CDR2 sequences are SQVTM and ANQGSEA. This CDR3 region has 16 residues. The CDR3: CSVEDPDRGAYNEQFF. CDR3 nucleotide sequence: TGCAGCGTTGAAGATCCGGACAGGGGAGCCTACAATGAGCAGTTCTTC.

The chain joins TRBV28 to TRBJ2-1, with D possibly TRBD1 on 5 matching bases. Germline V lookup: CDR1 MDHEN, CDR2 SYDVKM. The CDR3 contains 17 residues. The V end was cut by 7 bases, the J end by 10 bases, with 29 bases between. The DNA of the CDR3 is TGTGCCAGCACCGTTTTTAGGGGTACTCCTACGTTGAGGGAGCAGTTCTTC. This encodes CASTVFRGTPTLREQFF.

The chain joins TRBV5-4 to TRBJ2-3; tentatively, D is TRBD2 (5 bases). This CDR3 region has 16 residues. Trimming took off 1 base at V and 5 bases at J, with 17 bases between the two ends. Germline CDR1 SGHNT, CDR2 YYREEE (reference sequence). CDR3 coding DNA: TGTGCCAGCAGCTTGAGAGGCAGCGGCCTGGGAGATACGCAGTATTTT. Translating gives CASSLRGSGLGDTQYF. The variable domain in full, with the rest retrieved from reference TRBV5-4 and TRBJ2-3, is ETGVTQSPTHLIKTRGQQVTLRCSSQSGHNTVSWYQQALGQGPQFIFQYYREEENGRGNFPPRFSGLQFPNYSSELNVNALELDDSALYLCASSLRGSGLGDTQYFGPGTRLTVL.

The chain joins TRBV9 to TRBJ2-1; TRBD2 matches at 9 bases. With 6 bases clipped from V and 5 bases from J, the junction kept 12 bases outside the gene matches. CDR3 size: 16 residues. The V gene's germline CDR1 is SGDLS and CDR2 YYNGEE. The CDR3 loop reads CASNPIDGGRDNEQFF. The CDR3 DNA follows: TGTGCCAGCAACCCAATTGATGGCGGGAGGGACAATGAGCAGTTCTTC.

In its sample, this clone was seen a few times. The chain is built from TRBV4-1 and TRBJ2-7; no firm D call. The CDR3 has 13 residues. With 0 bases removed from V and 3 bases from J, the gap between germline ends came to 6 bases. The germline V gene encodes CDR1 MGHRA and CDR2 YSYEKL. The CDR3 DNA reads TGCGCCAGCAGCCAAGAACGAGGCTACGAGCAGTACTTC. Translation gives CASSQERGYEQYF.

The chain is built from TRBV30 and TRBJ2-3, with D perhaps matching TRBD1 (5 bases). V dropped 1 base and J dropped 6 bases, with 8 bases sitting between them. The CDR3 consists of 12 residues. CDR1 and CDR2 from the germline V gene are GTSNPN and SVGIG (reference sequence). Written as DNA, the CDR3 is TGTGCCTGGAGTGCACACAGGGATACGCAGTATTTT. Amino acid sequence: CAWSAHRDTQYF.

This sequence joins TRBV27 and TRBJ1-2, with 8 bases lining up with TRBD1. Germline CDR1 is MNHEY and CDR2 is SMNVEV (reference sequence). The ends lost 3 bases at V and 5 bases at J; junction bases unmatched: 5. This CDR3 is built from 14 residues. CDR3 amino acids: CASSLTGTGYGYTF. CDR3 nucleotide sequence: TGTGCCAGCAGTTTGACCGGGACAGGTTATGGCTACACCTTC.

The V gene is TRBV7-8, the J gene TRBJ2-1; possible D gene TRBD2, 6 bases. The CDR3 length is 16 residues. Trimming took 6 bases from V and 1 from J, leaving 16 bases between them. Germline CDR1 and CDR2: SGHVS and FQNEAQ. The CDR3 spells CASRHGGAGSYNEQFF. In nucleotides, the CDR3 is TGTGCCAGCAGGCACGGAGGGGCGGGGTCCTACAATGAGCAGTTCTTC.

The chain's CDR3 is CAISPDIGWEQYF. The CDR3 bases are TGTGCCATCAGTCCGGACATTGGGTGGGAGCAGTACTTC. J is TRBJ2-7 and V is TRBV10-3; a possible D gene is TRBD1 (5 bases). Germline V gives CDR1 ENHRY, CDR2 SYGVKD. There are 13 residues in the CDR3. V dropped 5 bases and J dropped 7 bases, with 15 bases sitting between them.

V and J are TRBV15 and TRBJ2-7; 10 bases fit TRBD1. There are 15 residues in the CDR3. After removal of 5 bases from V and 5 bases from J, the junction contained 9 bases not matched to a gene. CDR1 and CDR2 (germline): LNHNV, YYDKDF (reference sequence). The DNA of the CDR3 is TGTGCCACCAGCGTACTTCCGGGACAGGGGAACGAGCAGTACTTC. It yields the protein CATSVLPGQGNEQYF. The variable domain in full, with the rest retrieved from reference TRBV15 and TRBJ2-7, is DAMVIQNPRYQVTQFGKPVTLSCSQTLNHNVMYWYQQKSSQAPKLLFHYYDKDFNNEADTPDNFQSRRPNTSFCFLDIRSPGLGDTAMYLCATSVLPGQGNEQYFGPGTRLTVT.

The chain recombines TRBV6-5 with TRBJ2-1; D is unclear. CDR3 length: 15 residues. V dropped 5 bases and J dropped 0 bases, with 11 bases sitting between them. CDR1 and CDR2 from the germline V gene are MNHEY and SVGAGI. CDR3 DNA: TGTGCCAGCAGTAACCGCTACAGCTCCTACAATGAGCAGTTCTTC. It is translated as CASSNRYSSYNEQFF.

This chain joins TRBV2 and TRBJ2-2; 10 bases line up with TRBD1. CDR3 size: 16 residues. CDR1 is SNHLY, CDR2 FYNNEI, per germline. Losses at the gene ends were 5 bases for V and 2 bases for J; bases not matched to a gene: 5. CDR3 loop: CASSSRDRGNTGELFF. The CDR3 DNA reads as TGTGCCAGCAGTTCGAGGGACAGGGGCAACACCGGGGAGCTGTTTTTT.

The chain is built from TRBV27 and TRBJ1-1; 9 bases agree with TRBD1. With 5 bases clipped from V and 1 base from J, the junction kept 5 bases outside the gene matches. CDR1 and CDR2 (germline): MNHEY, SMNVEV (reference sequence). This CDR3 has 15 residues. The CDR3 reads CASSPWTGANTEAFF. CDR3 nucleotides: TGTGCCAGCAGTCCCTGGACAGGGGCGAACACTGAAGCTTTCTTT.

The rearrangement links TRBV2 to TRBJ2-6; tentative D call: TRBD1 (6 bases). Germline assignment: CDR1 SNHLY and CDR2 FYNNEI. V shed 3 bases and J shed 0 bases, with 15 bases lying between them. CDR3 length: 18 residues. In nucleotides, the CDR3 is TGTGCCAGCAGTGATATGGCAGGGGCGGACTCTGGGGCCAACGTCCTGACTTTC. This codes for CASSDMAGADSGANVLTF.

This rearrangement joins TRBV19 to TRBJ2-7; 11 positions match TRBD2. With 6 bases clipped from V and 3 bases from J, the junction kept 1 base outside the gene matches. CDR1 is LNHDA, CDR2 SQIVND, per germline (reference sequence). The CDR3 totals 13 residues. CDR3 amino acids: CASRLAGGYEQYF. CDR3 nucleotide sequence: TGTGCCAGTAGGCTAGCGGGAGGCTACGAGCAGTACTTC.

V usage is TRBV11-3 and J usage is TRBJ2-2; maybe TRBD1 (5 bases). Trimming left V 2 bases short and J 4 bases short, with 11 bases between. Looked up from germline, CDR1 is SGHNT and CDR2 is YENEEA. There are 15 residues in the CDR3. Here the CDR3 reads CASSLQGSSTGELFF. The CDR3, as DNA: TGTGCCAGCAGCTTACAGGGATCGAGCACCGGGGAGCTGTTTTTT.

The CDR3 nucleotides read TGTGCCAGCAGCTGGGGACTAGAAGGGGGCGAGCAGTACTTC. Encoded protein: CASSWGLEGGEQYF. V and J are TRBV7-8 and TRBJ2-7; 8 bases are shared with TRBD2. CDR3 length: 14 amino acids. Trimming at V came to 4 bases and at J to 6 bases, leaving 8 bases not matched to a gene. Germline V gives CDR1 SGHVS, CDR2 FQNEAQ. The full variable domain, its missing parts supplied by reference TRBV7-8 and TRBJ2-7, is GAGVSQSPRYKVAKRGQDVALRCDPISGHVSLFWYQQALGQGPEFLTYFQNEAQLDKSGLPSDRFFAERPEGSVSTLKIQRTQQEDSAVYLCASSWGLEGGEQYFGPGTRLTVT.

The V and J genes are TRBV28 and TRBJ1-3, with a weak D call TRBD1 (5 bases). Germline V gene data show CDR1 as MDHEN and CDR2 as SYDVKM. The CDR3 totals 13 residues. V lost 5 bases and J lost 4, with 9 bases in between. The CDR3, as DNA: TGTGCCAGCAGTCCGGACATGGGAAACACCATATATTTT. Translation gives CASSPDMGNTIYF.

The chain employs TRBV23-1 and TRBJ2-7, with TRBD1 identical over 7 bases. TRBV23-1 is an open reading frame whose function is uncertain. The CDR3 length is 19 residues. Unmatched junction bases numbered 14, after V lost 0 bases and J lost 0 bases. The DNA of the CDR3 is TGCGCCAGCAGTCAATCAGGGCTCGTTACAGGGGCCAACTCCTACGAGCAGTACTTC. This translates into CASSQSGLVTGANSYEQYF.

J is TRBJ2-1 and V is TRBV27; D not resolved. The CDR3 length is 13 residues. The V end lost 3 bases, the J end lost 4 bases, and 7 bases lay between the germline ends. Germline assignment: CDR1 MNHEY and CDR2 SMNVEV (reference sequence). The CDR3 sequence is CASSFDIYNEQFF. In nucleotides, the CDR3 is TGTGCCAGCAGTTTTGACATTTACAATGAGCAGTTCTTC.

This chain uses TRBV18 with TRBJ1-1; D perhaps matches TRBD1 (5 bases). V was pared by 2 bases and J by 6 bases, with 16 bases between. This CDR3 spans 15 amino acids. The germline V gene encodes CDR1 KGHSH and CDR2 LQKENI. CDR3 amino acids: CASSPGQGVASEAFF. The DNA for the CDR3 is TGTGCCAGCTCACCAGGACAAGGGGTTGCTTCTGAAGCTTTCTTT.

CDR3 amino acids: CASSYLAGVRTGELFF. CDR3 bases: TGTGCCAGCAGCTACCTAGCGGGAGTGAGGACCGGGGAGCTGTTTTTT. J is TRBJ2-2 and V is TRBV7-9; 10 nucleotides line up with TRBD2. Germline V CDR1 and CDR2: SEHNR, FQNEAQ (reference sequence). The CDR3 is made up of 16 amino acids. Unmatched junction bases numbered 7, after V lost 4 bases and J lost 5 bases.